These T cell receptor beta chains were read from a single sample in a study of Graves' ophthalmopathy and Graves' hyperthyroidism. TCRdb reanalysed the multiplex PCR reads using MiXCR and keeps one entry per CDR3 protein. The sample yields over a million distinct CDR3 sequences, about two fifths seen once. The sample consisted of peripheral blood or thyroid tissue (not recorded which). The receptor source for this set is an adult man with Graves' hyperthyroidism. Both conserved end residues are part of each CDR3. The D gene is left open where the match is weak. Clone size is shown for a subset of rows, as once, few, many or a class of expanded clone.

D gene: -; V gene: TRBV4-3; J gene: TRBJ2-7; clone size: many; CDR3 protein: CASSQEGFHEQYF; CDR3 DNA: TGCGCCAGCAGCCAAGAGGGTTTCCACGAGCAGTACTTC
D gene: -; V gene: TRBV10-3; J gene: TRBJ2-6; clone size: many; CDR3 protein: CAISDGSGANVLTF; CDR3 DNA: TGTGCCATCAGTGACGGGAGTGGGGCCAACGTCCTGACTTTC
D gene: -; V gene: TRBV20-1; J gene: TRBJ2-7; clone size: few; CDR3 protein: CSARVSGTGTYEQYF; CDR3 DNA: TGCAGTGCTAGAGTTAGCGGGACAGGCACCTACGAGCAGTACTTC
D gene: -; V gene: TRBV4-3; J gene: TRBJ2-7; clone size: many; CDR3 protein: CASSQDWQGTYEQYF; CDR3 DNA: TGCGCCAGCAGCCAAGATTGGCAAGGGACCTACGAGCAGTACTTC
D gene: -; V gene: TRBV29-1; J gene: TRBJ1-2; clone size: -; CDR3 protein: CSLVSGAYGYGYTF; CDR3 DNA: TGCAGCTTAGTGTCAGGGGCCTATGGCTATGGCTACACCTTC
D gene: -; V gene: TRBV29-1; J gene: TRBJ2-7; clone size: many; CDR3 protein: CSVLDQYEQYF; CDR3 DNA: TGCAGCGTTCTGGACCAGTACGAGCAGTACTTC
D gene: -; V gene: TRBV10-3; J gene: TRBJ2-7; clone size: -; CDR3 protein: CASSSSKSSYEQYF; CDR3 DNA: TGTGCCAGCAGTTCCTCTAAAAGCTCCTACGAGCAGTACTTC
D gene: TRBD1; V gene: TRBV20-1; J gene: TRBJ2-7; clone size: few; CDR3 protein: CSARVPGQVSYEQYF; CDR3 DNA: TGCAGTGCTAGAGTCCCGGGACAGGTGAGCTACGAGCAGTACTTC
D gene: -; V gene: TRBV14; J gene: TRBJ1-4; clone size: many; CDR3 protein: CASSQVGTVEKLFF; CDR3 DNA: TGTGCCAGCAGCCAAGTCGGGACGGTTGAAAAACTGTTTTTT
D gene: -; V gene: TRBV19; J gene: TRBJ1-5; clone size: -; CDR3 protein: CAWRGTSFPQHF; CDR3 DNA: TGTGCCTGGAGGGGGACATCTTTTCCCCAGCATTTT
D gene: -; V gene: TRBV12-3/TRBV12-4; J gene: TRBJ1-5; clone size: many; CDR3 protein: CASSDRVGQPQHF; CDR3 DNA: TGCGCCAGCAGTGACCGTGTCGGGCAGCCCCAGCATTTT
D gene: -; V gene: TRBV24-1; J gene: TRBJ2-7; clone size: -; CDR3 protein: CATSDFSRGSYEQYF; CDR3 DNA: TGTGCCACCAGTGATTTCAGTCGGGGCTCCTACGAGCAGTACTTC
D gene: -; V gene: TRBV9; J gene: TRBJ1-2; clone size: many; CDR3 protein: CASSPVSGGYTF; CDR3 DNA: TGTGCCAGCAGCCCCGTTTCTGGTGGCTACACCTTC
D gene: -; V gene: TRBV10-3; J gene: TRBJ1-2; clone size: -; CDR3 protein: CATAARVNGYTF; CDR3 DNA: TGTGCCACCGCCGCCAGGGTGAATGGCTACACCTTC
D gene: -; V gene: TRBV6-5; J gene: TRBJ2-3; clone size: -; CDR3 protein: CASRRPSGTDTQYF; CDR3 DNA: TGTGCCAGCAGACGGCCCTCGGGCACAGATACGCAGTATTTT
D gene: TRBD2; V gene: TRBV14; J gene: TRBJ2-7; clone size: -; CDR3 protein: CASSQRMTSGRAYEQYF; CDR3 DNA: TGTGCCAGCAGCCAACGAATGACTAGCGGGAGGGCCTACGAGCAGTACTTC
D gene: -; V gene: TRBV24-1; J gene: TRBJ2-6; clone size: -; CDR3 protein: CATSAVNDYGANVLTF; CDR3 DNA: TGTGCCACCAGTGCTGTGAACGACTATGGGGCCAACGTCCTGACTTTC
D gene: -; V gene: TRBV24-1; J gene: TRBJ2-7; clone size: many; CDR3 protein: CATSPGTDAYEQYF; CDR3 DNA: TGTGCCACCAGCCCCGGGACGGACGCCTACGAGCAGTACTTC
D gene: -; V gene: TRBV4-2; J gene: TRBJ2-5; clone size: few; CDR3 protein: CASSLAGRRYQETQYF; CDR3 DNA: TGTGCCAGCAGCTTGGCGGGTAGGAGGTACCAAGAGACCCAGTACTTC
D gene: -; V gene: TRBV6-6; J gene: TRBJ1-6; clone size: many; CDR3 protein: CASSLQPGSPLHF; CDR3 DNA: TGTGCCAGCAGTTTACAACCAGGGTCACCCCTCCACTTT
D gene: TRBD1; V gene: TRBV11-2; J gene: TRBJ1-5; clone size: many; CDR3 protein: CASSTARDRELHF; CDR3 DNA: TGTGCCAGCAGCACAGCCCGGGACAGGGAACTGCATTTT
D gene: TRBD1; V gene: TRBV6-2/TRBV6-3; J gene: TRBJ1-2; clone size: few; CDR3 protein: CASRIGQGNGYTF; CDR3 DNA: TGTGCCAGCAGAATTGGACAGGGTAATGGCTACACCTTC
D gene: -; V gene: TRBV9; J gene: TRBJ1-6; clone size: -; CDR3 protein: CASSSGRTLNSPLHF; CDR3 DNA: TGTGCCAGCAGCTCCGGACGGACTTTAAATTCACCCCTCCACTTT
D gene: -; V gene: TRBV29-1; J gene: TRBJ1-5; clone size: many; CDR3 protein: CSVRAAVNQPQHF; CDR3 DNA: TGCAGCGTTCGGGCAGCCGTAAATCAGCCCCAGCATTTT
D gene: TRBD1; V gene: TRBV12-3/TRBV12-4; J gene: TRBJ2-7; clone size: few; CDR3 protein: CASRLSGTGGDEQYF; CDR3 DNA: TGTGCCAGCAGACTCTCCGGGACAGGGGGCGACGAGCAGTACTTC
D gene: TRBD1; V gene: TRBV20-1; J gene: TRBJ1-6; clone size: -; CDR3 protein: CSASRAGGDGSPLHF; CDR3 DNA: TGCAGTGCTAGCCGGGCAGGGGGAGATGGTTCACCCCTCCACTTT
D gene: -; V gene: TRBV10-3; J gene: TRBJ1-1; clone size: many; CDR3 protein: CAISDSLNTEAFF; CDR3 DNA: TGTGCCATCTCAGACAGTCTGAACACTGAAGCTTTCTTT
D gene: TRBD2; V gene: TRBV11-1; J gene: TRBJ2-7; clone size: -; CDR3 protein: CASSLGAGRLADYEQYF; CDR3 DNA: TGTGCCAGCAGCTTAGGGGCGGGGAGACTAGCGGACTACGAGCAGTACTTC
D gene: -; V gene: TRBV7-2; J gene: TRBJ2-7; clone size: many; CDR3 protein: CASSSGTASSYEQYF; CDR3 DNA: TGTGCCAGCAGCTCCGGGACGGCAAGCTCCTACGAGCAGTACTTC
D gene: -; V gene: TRBV4-2; J gene: TRBJ1-2; clone size: -; CDR3 protein: CASSLVESLYIYGYTF; CDR3 DNA: TGTGCCAGCAGCCTGGTTGAGAGCCTATATATCTATGGCTACACCTTC
D gene: -; V gene: TRBV20-1; J gene: TRBJ1-2; clone size: many; CDR3 protein: CSASPPWADRGGYTF; CDR3 DNA: TGCAGTGCTTCCCCTCCCTGGGCAGATCGGGGGGGCTACACCTTC
D gene: -; V gene: TRBV2; J gene: TRBJ1-2; clone size: -; CDR3 protein: CASSEGTWGVRYTF; CDR3 DNA: TGTGCCAGCAGTGAGGGGACCTGGGGGGTTCGCTACACCTTC
D gene: -; V gene: TRBV5-8; J gene: TRBJ1-5; clone size: -; CDR3 protein: CASSLGHVGFQPQHF; CDR3 DNA: TGTGCCAGCAGCTTGGGGCATGTTGGATTTCAGCCCCAGCATTTT
D gene: -; V gene: TRBV5-8; J gene: TRBJ1-4; clone size: few; CDR3 protein: CASSTRTTTGSEKLFF; CDR3 DNA: TGTGCCAGCAGCACCCGTACAACGACGGGGAGTGAAAAACTGTTTTTT
D gene: -; V gene: TRBV24-1; J gene: TRBJ2-5; clone size: few; CDR3 protein: CATSDLNQETQYF; CDR3 DNA: TGTGCCACCAGTGATCTTAACCAAGAGACCCAGTACTTC
D gene: -; V gene: TRBV7-8; J gene: TRBJ1-3; clone size: many; CDR3 protein: CASSLARGNTIYF; CDR3 DNA: TGTGCCAGCAGCTTAGCGCGAGGAAACACCATATATTTT
D gene: -; V gene: TRBV7-8; J gene: TRBJ2-7; clone size: many; CDR3 protein: CASSLGSPYEQYF; CDR3 DNA: TGTGCCAGCAGTCTCGGGTCTCCCTACGAGCAGTACTTC